The TCR beta chain under discussion was sequenced for a study of OX40 agonist ivuxolimab in advanced cancers. Study observations and caveats: Patients with a partial response at 0.1-3.0 mg/kg had among the lowest clonal expansion. Among the nonresponders, some also had low normalized T-cell clonal expansion.

With respect to this clone: What it binds is not known.

Sequenced by immunoSEQ multiplex PCR; TCRdb stores in-frame clones only, minus some. Here the sample spans about 140,000 clones, under 95% being singletons. The CDR3 has 15 amino acids. V lost 0 bases and J lost 6, with 9 bases in between. Germline V gene data show CDR1 as SGHDN and CDR2 as FVKESK. This sequence joins TRBV14 and TRBJ1-6; D not resolved. The TCR originated in an adult with an advanced solid tumor such as melanoma, head and neck, liver or kidney cancer. Sequenced material: CD4+ or CD8+ T cells sorted from blood, taken in a trial of the OX40 agonist ivuxolimab. CDR3 in DNA: TGTGCCAGCAGCCAAGAAGAGGGTAGTAATTCACCCCTCCACTTT. Protein sequence: CASSQEEGSNSPLHF. The full variable domain, with the rest looked up from reference TRBV14 and TRBJ1-6, is EAGVTQFPSHSVIEKGQTVTLRCDPISGHDNLYWYRRVMGKEIKFLLHFVKESKQDESGMPNNRFLAERTGGTYSTLKVQPAELEDSGVYFCASSQEEGSNSPLHFGNGTRLTVT.